The clone carrying this TCR beta chain appeared a few times. The antigen remains unidentified. The CDR3 runs to 15 residues. Looked up from germline, CDR1 is MGHRA and CDR2 is YSYEKL. V lost 1 base and J lost 0, with 7 bases in between. This sample is part of a study of early T cells in non-severe SARS-CoV-2 infection. TCRdb itself ran the 5' RACE reads through MiXCR, one entry per CDR3 protein. The table includes fewer than 100,000 distinct CDR3 sequences, less than 15% detected once. General study results and limits: Matching against VDJdb likely underestimated virus-specific expansions, favoring anti-spike CD8.

This chain uses TRBV4-1 with TRBJ1-3; D not resolved. Sequenced material: whole blood. The TCR was taken from an adult who was a healthcare worker with PCR-confirmed SARS-CoV-2 infection or an uninfected control (not recorded which). CDR3 sequence: CASSQAGLSGNTIYF. The CDR3 DNA is TGCGCCAGCAGCCAAGCAGGACTCTCTGGAAACACCATATATTTT.